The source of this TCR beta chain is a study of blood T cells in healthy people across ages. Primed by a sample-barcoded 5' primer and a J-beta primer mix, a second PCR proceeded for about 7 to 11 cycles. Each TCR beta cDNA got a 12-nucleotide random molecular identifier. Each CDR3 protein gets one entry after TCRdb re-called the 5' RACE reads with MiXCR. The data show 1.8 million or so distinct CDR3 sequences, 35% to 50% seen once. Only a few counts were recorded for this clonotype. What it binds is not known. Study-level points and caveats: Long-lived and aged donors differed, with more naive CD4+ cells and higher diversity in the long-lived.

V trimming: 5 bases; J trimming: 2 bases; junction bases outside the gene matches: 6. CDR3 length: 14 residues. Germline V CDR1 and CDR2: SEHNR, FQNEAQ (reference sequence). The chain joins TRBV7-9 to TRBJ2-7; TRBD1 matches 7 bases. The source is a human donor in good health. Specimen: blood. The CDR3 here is CASSRPGQPYEQYF. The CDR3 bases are TGTGCCAGCAGCCGACCGGGACAGCCCTACGAGCAGTACTTC.